This T cell receptor beta chain is from a study of blood T cell repertoires in COVID-19. Study details: Sites across the United States, Italy and Spain contributed samples from acute and convalescent COVID-19.

This clone occurred once. In the original processing: By means of reference gene primer amplification, nucleated cell counts were estimated. Method: immunoSEQ multiplex PCR; TCRdb's copy keeps in-frame clones and lacks some. V and J calls and clone size are given by that table; D and trimming were obtained from the DNA. This sample yields 95,000 or so clones, of which approximately 86% are seen a single time; 1.2% belongs to the top ten. The CDR3 totals 14 residues. V trimming: 3 bases; J trimming: 9 bases; junction bases outside the gene matches: 10. Germline V CDR1 and CDR2: DFQATT, SNEGSKA (reference sequence).

Material for sequencing was peripheral blood. The chain joins TRBV20-1 to TRBJ2-4, with 8 bases that match TRBD2. The sequence was obtained from a man older than 75 with active or convalescent COVID-19. Here the CDR3 reads CSASRGLGSGIQYF. The CDR3 DNA follows: TGCAGTGCTAGTAGGGGACTAGGGAGCGGCATTCAGTACTTC.